This T cell receptor (beta chain) was identified in a study of CXCR3-negative and CXCR3-positive naive CD8 T cells. General observations from the study: Diversity was high in both naive subsets and much lower in memory cells.

TRB cDNA was prepared as libraries by UMI-labeled 5' RACE. TCRdb reprocessed the 5' RACE reads and keeps a single row for each CDR3 protein, giving no DNA. This table holds approximately 49,000 distinct CDR3 sequences. Using triplicate sorts, 300,000 cells were collected each time from every CD8+ T cell subset. As for this clonotype: No antigen is known for it.

The CDR3 sequence is 18 residues long. From germline, CDR1 is MDHEN and CDR2 SYDVKM. The sample was memory CD8+ T cells from blood. This clonotype was obtained from a human donor in good health. Some clones in this sample may be carry-over from other donors' samples. The V and J genes are TRBV28 and TRBJ1-6; the TCRdb D gene call, TRBD1, has no DNA to confirm it. CDR3 sequence reads: CASRSLEGGALENSPLHF. Variable domain in full (rest from reference TRBV28 and TRBJ1-6): DVKVTQSSRYLVKRTGEKVFLECVQDMDHENMFWYRQDPGLGLRLIYFSYDVKMKEKGDIPEGYSVSREKKERFSLILESASTNQTSMYLCASRSLEGGALENSPLHFGNGTRLTVT.